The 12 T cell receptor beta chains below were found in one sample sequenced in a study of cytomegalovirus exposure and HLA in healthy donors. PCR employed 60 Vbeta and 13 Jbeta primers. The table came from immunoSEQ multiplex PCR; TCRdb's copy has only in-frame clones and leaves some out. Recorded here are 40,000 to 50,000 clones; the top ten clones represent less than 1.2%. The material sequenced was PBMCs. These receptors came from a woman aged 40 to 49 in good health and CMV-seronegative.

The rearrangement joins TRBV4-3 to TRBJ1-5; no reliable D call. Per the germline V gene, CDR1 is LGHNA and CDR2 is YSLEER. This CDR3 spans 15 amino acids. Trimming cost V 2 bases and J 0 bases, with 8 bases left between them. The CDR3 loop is CASSQQAYSNQPQHF. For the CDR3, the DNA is TGCGCCAGCAGCCAACAGGCTTATAGCAATCAGCCCCAGCATTTT.

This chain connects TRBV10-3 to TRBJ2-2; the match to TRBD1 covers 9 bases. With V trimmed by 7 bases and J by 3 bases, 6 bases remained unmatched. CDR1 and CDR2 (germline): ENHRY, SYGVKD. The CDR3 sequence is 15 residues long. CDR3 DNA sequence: TGTGCCATCACCTCCGGGACAGGGTACACCGGGGAGCTGTTTTTT. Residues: CAITSGTGYTGELFF.

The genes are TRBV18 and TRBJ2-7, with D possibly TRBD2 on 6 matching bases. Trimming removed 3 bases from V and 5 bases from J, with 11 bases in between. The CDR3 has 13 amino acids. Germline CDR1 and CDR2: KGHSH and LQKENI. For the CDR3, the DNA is TGTGCCAGCTCACCGGGACTCTTGGACGAGCAGTACTTC. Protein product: CASSPGLLDEQYF.

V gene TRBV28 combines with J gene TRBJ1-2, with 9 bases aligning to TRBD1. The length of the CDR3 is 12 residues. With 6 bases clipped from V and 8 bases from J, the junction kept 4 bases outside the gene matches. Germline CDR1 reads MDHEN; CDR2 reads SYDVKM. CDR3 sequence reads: CASRGQGTGYTF. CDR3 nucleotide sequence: TGTGCCAGCAGGGGACAGGGAACGGGCTACACCTTC.

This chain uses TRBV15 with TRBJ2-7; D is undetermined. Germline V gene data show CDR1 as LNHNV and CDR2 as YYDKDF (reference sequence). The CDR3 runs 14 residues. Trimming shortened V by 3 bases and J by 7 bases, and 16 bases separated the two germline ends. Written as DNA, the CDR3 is TGTGCCACCAGCAGTTCCGGAAGAGGTGGGGAGCAGTACTTC. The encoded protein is CATSSSGRGGEQYF.

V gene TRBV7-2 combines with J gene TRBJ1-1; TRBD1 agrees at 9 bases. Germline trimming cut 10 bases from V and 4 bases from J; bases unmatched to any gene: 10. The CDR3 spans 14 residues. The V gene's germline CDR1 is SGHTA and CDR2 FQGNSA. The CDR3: CATLNRGLGTEAFF. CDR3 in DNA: TGTGCCACCCTAAACAGGGGGCTTGGCACTGAAGCTTTCTTT. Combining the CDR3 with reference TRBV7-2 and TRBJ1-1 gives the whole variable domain GAGVSQSPSNKVTEKGKDVELRCDPISGHTALYWYRQSLGQGLEFLIYFQGNSAPDKSGLPSDRFSAERTGGSVSTLTIQRTQQEDSAVYLCATLNRGLGTEAFFGQGTRLTVV.

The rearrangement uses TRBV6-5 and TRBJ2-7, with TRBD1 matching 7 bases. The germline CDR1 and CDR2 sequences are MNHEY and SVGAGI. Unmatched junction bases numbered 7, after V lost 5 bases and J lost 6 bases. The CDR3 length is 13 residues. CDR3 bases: TGTGCCAGCAGTAACCGACAGGGCGGCGAGCAGTACTTC. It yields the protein CASSNRQGGEQYF.

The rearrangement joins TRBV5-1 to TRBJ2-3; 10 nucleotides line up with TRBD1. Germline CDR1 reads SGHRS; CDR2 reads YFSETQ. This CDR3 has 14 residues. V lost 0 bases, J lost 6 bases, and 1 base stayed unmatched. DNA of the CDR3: TGCGCCAGCAGCTTGGGGACAGGGGGGGATACGCAGTATTTT. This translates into CASSLGTGGDTQYF. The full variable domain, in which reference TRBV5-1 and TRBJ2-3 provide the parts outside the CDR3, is KAGVTQTPRYLIKTRGQQVTLSCSPISGHRSVSWYQQTPGQGLQFLFEYFSETQRNKGNFPGRFSGRQFSNSRSEMNVSTLELGDSALYLCASSLGTGGDTQYFGPGTRLTVL.

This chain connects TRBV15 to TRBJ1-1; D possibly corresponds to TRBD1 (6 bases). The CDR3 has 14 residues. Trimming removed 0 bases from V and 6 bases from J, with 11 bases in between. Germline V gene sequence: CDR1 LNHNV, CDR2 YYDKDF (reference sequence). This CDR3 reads CATSRDRTAAEAFF. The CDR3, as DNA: TGTGCCACCAGCAGAGACCGGACAGCCGCTGAAGCTTTCTTT.

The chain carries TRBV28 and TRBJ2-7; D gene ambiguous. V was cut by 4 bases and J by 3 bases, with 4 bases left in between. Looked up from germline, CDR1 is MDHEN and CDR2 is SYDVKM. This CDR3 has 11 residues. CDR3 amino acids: CASSWHYEQYF. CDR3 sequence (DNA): TGTGCCAGCAGTTGGCACTACGAGCAGTACTTC.

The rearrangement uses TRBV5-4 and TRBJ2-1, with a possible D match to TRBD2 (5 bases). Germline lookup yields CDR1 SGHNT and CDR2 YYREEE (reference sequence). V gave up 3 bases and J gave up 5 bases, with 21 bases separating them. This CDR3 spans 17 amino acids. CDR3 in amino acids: CASSSPGLIHFDNEQFF. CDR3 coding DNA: TGTGCCAGCAGCTCTCCGGGGTTAATTCACTTCGACAATGAGCAGTTCTTC.

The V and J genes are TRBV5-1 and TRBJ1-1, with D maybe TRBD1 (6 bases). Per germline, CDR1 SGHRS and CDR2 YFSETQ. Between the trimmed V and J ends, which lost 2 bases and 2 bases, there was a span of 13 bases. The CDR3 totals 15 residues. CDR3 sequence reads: CASSFQLQGNTEAFF. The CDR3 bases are TGCGCCAGCAGCTTCCAACTACAGGGAAACACTGAAGCTTTCTTT.